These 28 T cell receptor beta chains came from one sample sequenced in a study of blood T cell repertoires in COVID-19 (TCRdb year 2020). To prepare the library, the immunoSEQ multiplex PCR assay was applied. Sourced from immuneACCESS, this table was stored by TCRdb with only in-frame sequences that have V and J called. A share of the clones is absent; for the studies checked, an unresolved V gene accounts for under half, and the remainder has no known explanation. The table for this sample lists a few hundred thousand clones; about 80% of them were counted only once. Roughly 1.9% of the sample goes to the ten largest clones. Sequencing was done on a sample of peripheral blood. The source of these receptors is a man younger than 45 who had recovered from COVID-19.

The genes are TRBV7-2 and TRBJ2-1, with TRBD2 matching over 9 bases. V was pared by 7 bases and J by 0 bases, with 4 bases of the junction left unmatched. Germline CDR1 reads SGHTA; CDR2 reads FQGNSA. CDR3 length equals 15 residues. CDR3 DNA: TGTGCCAGCACTGCGGGGGGGCCCTCCTACAATGAGCAGTTCTTC. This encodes CASTAGGPSYNEQFF.

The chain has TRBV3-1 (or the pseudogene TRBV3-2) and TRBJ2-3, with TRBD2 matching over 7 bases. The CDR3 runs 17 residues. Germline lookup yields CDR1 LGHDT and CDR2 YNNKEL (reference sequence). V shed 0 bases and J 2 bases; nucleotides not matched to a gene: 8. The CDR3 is CASSQDLAGGNTDTQYF. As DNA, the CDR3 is TGTGCCAGCAGCCAAGATCTTGCCGGGGGGAACACAGATACGCAGTATTTT.

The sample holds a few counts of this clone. The CDR3 DNA sequence: TGTGCCAGCAGTTCCTCGGACTACCCACCCCAGTACTTC. Its translation is CASSSSDYPPQYF. The chain is built from TRBV28 and TRBJ2-5; weak D call: TRBD2 (6 bases). Germline V gene sequence: CDR1 MDHEN, CDR2 SYDVKM. V shed 4 bases and J shed 9 bases, with 15 bases lying between them. The CDR3 consists of 13 residues.

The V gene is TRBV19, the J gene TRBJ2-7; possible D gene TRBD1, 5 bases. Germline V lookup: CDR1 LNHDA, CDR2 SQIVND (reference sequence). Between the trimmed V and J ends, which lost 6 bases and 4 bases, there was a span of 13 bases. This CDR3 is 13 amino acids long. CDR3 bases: TGTGCCAGTAGCACCGGACACCCATACGAGCAGTACTTC. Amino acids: CASSTGHPYEQYF.

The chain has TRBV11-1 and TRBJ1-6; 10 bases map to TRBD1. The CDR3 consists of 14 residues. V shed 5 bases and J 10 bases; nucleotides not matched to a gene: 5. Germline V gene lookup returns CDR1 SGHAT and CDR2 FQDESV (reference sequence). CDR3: CASSLTGGQSPLHF. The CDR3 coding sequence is TGTGCCAGCAGCCTGACAGGGGGCCAATCACCCCTCCACTTT.

The CDR3 protein is CASSQRWTSREETQYF. The CDR3 DNA follows: TGTGCCAGCAGCCAACGGTGGACTAGCAGGGAAGAGACCCAGTACTTC. The chain joins TRBV3-1 (or the pseudogene TRBV3-2) to TRBJ2-5, with TRBD2 matching 8 bases. V lost 2 bases, J lost 3 bases, and 8 bases stayed unmatched. CDR3 length equals 16 residues. CDR1 LGHDT and CDR2 YNNKEL come from the germline V gene (reference sequence).

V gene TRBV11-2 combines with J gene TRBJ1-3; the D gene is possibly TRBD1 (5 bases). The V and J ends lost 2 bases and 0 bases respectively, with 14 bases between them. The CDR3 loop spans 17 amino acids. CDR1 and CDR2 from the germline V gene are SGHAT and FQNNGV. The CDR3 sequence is CASSLYRGLHSGNTIYF. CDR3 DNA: TGTGCCAGCAGCTTATATCGGGGACTTCACTCTGGAAACACCATATATTTT.

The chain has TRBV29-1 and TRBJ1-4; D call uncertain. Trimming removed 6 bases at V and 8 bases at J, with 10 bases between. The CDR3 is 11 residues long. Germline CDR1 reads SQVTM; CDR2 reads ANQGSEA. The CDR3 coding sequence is TGCAGCGTGGCAGAGGGCGAAAAACTGTTTTTT. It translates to CSVAEGEKLFF.

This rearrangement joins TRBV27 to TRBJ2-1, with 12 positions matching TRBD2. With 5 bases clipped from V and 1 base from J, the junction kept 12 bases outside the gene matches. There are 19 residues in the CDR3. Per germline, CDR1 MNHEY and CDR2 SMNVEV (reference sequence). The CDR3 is CASSPLAGGLALSYNEQFF. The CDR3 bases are TGTGCCAGCAGTCCACTAGCGGGGGGCCTAGCACTTTCCTACAATGAGCAGTTCTTC.

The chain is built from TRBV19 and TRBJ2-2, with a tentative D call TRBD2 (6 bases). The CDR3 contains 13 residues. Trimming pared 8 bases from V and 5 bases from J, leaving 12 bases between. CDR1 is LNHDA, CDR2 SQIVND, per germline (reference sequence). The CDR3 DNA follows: TGTGCCAGTGCGCCTGGGGGGACCGGGGAGCTGTTTTTT. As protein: CASAPGGTGELFF. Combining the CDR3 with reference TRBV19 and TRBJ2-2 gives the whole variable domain DGGITQSPKYLFRKEGQNVTLSCEQNLNHDAMYWYRQDPGQGLRLIYYSQIVNDFQKGDIAEGYSVSREKKESFPLTVTSAQKNPTAFYLCASAPGGTGELFFGEGSRLTVL.

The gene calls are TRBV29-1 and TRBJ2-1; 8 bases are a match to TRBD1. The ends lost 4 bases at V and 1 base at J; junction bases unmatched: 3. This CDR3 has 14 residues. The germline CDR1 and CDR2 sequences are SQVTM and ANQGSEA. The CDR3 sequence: CSVGRQGSYNEQFF. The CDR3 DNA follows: TGCAGCGTTGGGCGACAGGGGTCCTACAATGAGCAGTTCTTC.

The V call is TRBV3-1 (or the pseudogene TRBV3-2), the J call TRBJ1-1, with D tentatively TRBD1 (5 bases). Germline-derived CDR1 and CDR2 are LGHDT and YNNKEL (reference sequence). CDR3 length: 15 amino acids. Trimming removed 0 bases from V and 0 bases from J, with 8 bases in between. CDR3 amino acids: CASSQDSGMNTEAFF. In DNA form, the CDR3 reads TGTGCCAGCAGCCAAGATTCAGGGATGAACACTGAAGCTTTCTTT.

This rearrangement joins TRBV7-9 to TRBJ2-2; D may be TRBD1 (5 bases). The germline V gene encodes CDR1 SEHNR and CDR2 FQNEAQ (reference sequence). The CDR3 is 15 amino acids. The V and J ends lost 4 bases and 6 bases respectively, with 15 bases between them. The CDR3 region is CASSSATGLAGELFF. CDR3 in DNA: TGTGCCAGCAGCTCGGCAACAGGTCTTGCCGGGGAGCTGTTTTTT.

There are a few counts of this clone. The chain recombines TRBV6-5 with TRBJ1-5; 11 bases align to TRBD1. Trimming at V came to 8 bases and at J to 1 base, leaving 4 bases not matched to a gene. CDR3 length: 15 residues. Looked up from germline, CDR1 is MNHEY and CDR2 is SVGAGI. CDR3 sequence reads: CASRDRGTSNQPQHF. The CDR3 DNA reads TGTGCCAGCCGGGACAGGGGGACCAGCAATCAGCCCCAGCATTTT.

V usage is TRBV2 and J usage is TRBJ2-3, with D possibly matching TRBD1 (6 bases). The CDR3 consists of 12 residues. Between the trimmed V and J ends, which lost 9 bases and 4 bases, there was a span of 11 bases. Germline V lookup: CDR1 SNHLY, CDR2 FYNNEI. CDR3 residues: CASNTGPDTQYF. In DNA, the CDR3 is TGTGCCAGTAATACAGGGCCAGATACGCAGTATTTT.

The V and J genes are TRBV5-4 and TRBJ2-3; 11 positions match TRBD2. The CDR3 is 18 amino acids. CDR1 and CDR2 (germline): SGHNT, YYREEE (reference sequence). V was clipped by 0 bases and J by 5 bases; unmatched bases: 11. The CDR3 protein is CASSLVSGGAGVGDTQYF. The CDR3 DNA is TGTGCCAGCAGCTTGGTTAGCGGGGGGGCTGGGGTAGGAGATACGCAGTATTTT.

The chain's CDR3 is CASTNPFRDRVPYGYTF. The CDR3 region has the DNA TGTGCCAGCACCAACCCGTTCCGGGACAGGGTACCTTATGGCTACACCTTC. The V call is TRBV28, the J call TRBJ1-2, with 9 positions matching TRBD1. Losses at the gene ends were 7 bases for V and 5 bases for J; bases not matched to a gene: 17. CDR3 length: 17 amino acids. Germline V CDR1 and CDR2: MDHEN, SYDVKM.

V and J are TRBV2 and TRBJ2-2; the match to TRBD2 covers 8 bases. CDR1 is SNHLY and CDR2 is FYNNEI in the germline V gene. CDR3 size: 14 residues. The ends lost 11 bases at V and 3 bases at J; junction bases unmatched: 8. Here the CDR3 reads CAGSGTRYTGELFF. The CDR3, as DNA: TGTGCCGGATCCGGGACTAGATACACCGGGGAGCTGTTTTTT.

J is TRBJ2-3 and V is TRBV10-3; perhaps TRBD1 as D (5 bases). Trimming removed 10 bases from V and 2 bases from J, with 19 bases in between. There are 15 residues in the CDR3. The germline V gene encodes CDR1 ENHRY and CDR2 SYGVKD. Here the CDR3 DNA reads TGTGCCACCTCGGCGGCAGGGTCAGACACAGATACGCAGTATTTT. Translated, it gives CATSAAGSDTDTQYF.

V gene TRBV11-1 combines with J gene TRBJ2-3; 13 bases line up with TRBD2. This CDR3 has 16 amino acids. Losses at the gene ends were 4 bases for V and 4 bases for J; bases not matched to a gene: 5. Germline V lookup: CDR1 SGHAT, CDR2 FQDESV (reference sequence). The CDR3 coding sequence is TGTGCCAGCAGCTCCCGACTAGCGGGGGGCGCAGATACGCAGTATTTT. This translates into CASSSRLAGGADTQYF.

CDR3 DNA: TGTGCCGGCGGGGGCTGGGGCACTGAAGCTTTCTTT. Translated, it gives CAGGGWGTEAFF. The chain employs TRBV19 and TRBJ1-1, with D possibly being TRBD1 (6 bases). Trimming cost V 11 bases and J 4 bases, with 14 bases left between them. The length of the CDR3 is 12 residues. From germline, CDR1 is LNHDA and CDR2 SQIVND (reference sequence). Combining the CDR3 with reference TRBV19 and TRBJ1-1 gives the whole variable domain DGGITQSPKYLFRKEGQNVTLSCEQNLNHDAMYWYRQDPGQGLRLIYYSQIVNDFQKGDIAEGYSVSREKKESFPLTVTSAQKNPTAFYLCAGGGWGTEAFFGQGTRLTVV.

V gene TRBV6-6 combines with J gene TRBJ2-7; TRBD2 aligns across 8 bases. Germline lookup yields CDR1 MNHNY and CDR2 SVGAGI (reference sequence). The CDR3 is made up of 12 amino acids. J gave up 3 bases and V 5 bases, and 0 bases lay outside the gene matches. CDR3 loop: CASSSGGYEQYV. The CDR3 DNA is TGTGCCAGCAGTAGCGGGGGCTACGAGCAGTACGTC.

CDR3 in DNA: TGTGCCAGCATCCCCACGACAGTAAACTATGGCTACACCTTC. Protein product: CASIPTTVNYGYTF. The V and J genes are TRBV28 and TRBJ1-2; tentatively, D is TRBD1 (5 bases). CDR1 MDHEN and CDR2 SYDVKM come from the germline V gene. The CDR3 is 14 amino acids. V was shortened by 7 bases and J by 2 bases, with 14 bases between the two germline ends.

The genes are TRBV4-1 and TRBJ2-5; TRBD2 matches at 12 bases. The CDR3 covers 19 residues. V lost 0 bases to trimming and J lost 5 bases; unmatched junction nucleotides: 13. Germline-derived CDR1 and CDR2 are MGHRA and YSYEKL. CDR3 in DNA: TGCGCCAGCAGCCAAGATAGTGGCCTAGCGGGGGGGCTTTGGGAGACCCAGTACTTC. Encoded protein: CASSQDSGLAGGLWETQYF.

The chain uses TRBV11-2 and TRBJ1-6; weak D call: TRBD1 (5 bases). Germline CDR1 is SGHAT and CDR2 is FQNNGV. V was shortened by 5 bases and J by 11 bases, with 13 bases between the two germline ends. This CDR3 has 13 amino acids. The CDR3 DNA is TGTGCCAGCAGCCCCCGAGGGGAGGCACCCCTCCACTTT. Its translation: CASSPRGEAPLHF.

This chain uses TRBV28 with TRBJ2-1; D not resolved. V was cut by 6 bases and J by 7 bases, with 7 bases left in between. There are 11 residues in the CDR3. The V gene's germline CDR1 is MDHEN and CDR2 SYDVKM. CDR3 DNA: TGTGCCAGCAGAACTCTGAATGAGCAGTTCTTC. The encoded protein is CASRTLNEQFF.

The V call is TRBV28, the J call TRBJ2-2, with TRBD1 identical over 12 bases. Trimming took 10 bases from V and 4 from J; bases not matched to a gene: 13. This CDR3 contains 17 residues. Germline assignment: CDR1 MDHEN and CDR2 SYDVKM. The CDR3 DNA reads TGTGCCACCAGCGTCATTCCGGGACAGGGGGCCACCGGGGAGCTGTTTTTT. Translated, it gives CATSVIPGQGATGELFF.

DNA for the CDR3: TGTGCCACCAGTTTAGGAGCGGGGGTGGACAATGAGCAGTTCTTC. Protein: CATSLGAGVDNEQFF. This sequence joins TRBV24-1 and TRBJ2-1; 8 bases are a match to TRBD2. This CDR3 has 15 amino acids. The V gene's germline CDR1 is KGHDR and CDR2 SFDVKD. V lost 6 bases, J lost 5 bases, and 8 bases stayed unmatched.